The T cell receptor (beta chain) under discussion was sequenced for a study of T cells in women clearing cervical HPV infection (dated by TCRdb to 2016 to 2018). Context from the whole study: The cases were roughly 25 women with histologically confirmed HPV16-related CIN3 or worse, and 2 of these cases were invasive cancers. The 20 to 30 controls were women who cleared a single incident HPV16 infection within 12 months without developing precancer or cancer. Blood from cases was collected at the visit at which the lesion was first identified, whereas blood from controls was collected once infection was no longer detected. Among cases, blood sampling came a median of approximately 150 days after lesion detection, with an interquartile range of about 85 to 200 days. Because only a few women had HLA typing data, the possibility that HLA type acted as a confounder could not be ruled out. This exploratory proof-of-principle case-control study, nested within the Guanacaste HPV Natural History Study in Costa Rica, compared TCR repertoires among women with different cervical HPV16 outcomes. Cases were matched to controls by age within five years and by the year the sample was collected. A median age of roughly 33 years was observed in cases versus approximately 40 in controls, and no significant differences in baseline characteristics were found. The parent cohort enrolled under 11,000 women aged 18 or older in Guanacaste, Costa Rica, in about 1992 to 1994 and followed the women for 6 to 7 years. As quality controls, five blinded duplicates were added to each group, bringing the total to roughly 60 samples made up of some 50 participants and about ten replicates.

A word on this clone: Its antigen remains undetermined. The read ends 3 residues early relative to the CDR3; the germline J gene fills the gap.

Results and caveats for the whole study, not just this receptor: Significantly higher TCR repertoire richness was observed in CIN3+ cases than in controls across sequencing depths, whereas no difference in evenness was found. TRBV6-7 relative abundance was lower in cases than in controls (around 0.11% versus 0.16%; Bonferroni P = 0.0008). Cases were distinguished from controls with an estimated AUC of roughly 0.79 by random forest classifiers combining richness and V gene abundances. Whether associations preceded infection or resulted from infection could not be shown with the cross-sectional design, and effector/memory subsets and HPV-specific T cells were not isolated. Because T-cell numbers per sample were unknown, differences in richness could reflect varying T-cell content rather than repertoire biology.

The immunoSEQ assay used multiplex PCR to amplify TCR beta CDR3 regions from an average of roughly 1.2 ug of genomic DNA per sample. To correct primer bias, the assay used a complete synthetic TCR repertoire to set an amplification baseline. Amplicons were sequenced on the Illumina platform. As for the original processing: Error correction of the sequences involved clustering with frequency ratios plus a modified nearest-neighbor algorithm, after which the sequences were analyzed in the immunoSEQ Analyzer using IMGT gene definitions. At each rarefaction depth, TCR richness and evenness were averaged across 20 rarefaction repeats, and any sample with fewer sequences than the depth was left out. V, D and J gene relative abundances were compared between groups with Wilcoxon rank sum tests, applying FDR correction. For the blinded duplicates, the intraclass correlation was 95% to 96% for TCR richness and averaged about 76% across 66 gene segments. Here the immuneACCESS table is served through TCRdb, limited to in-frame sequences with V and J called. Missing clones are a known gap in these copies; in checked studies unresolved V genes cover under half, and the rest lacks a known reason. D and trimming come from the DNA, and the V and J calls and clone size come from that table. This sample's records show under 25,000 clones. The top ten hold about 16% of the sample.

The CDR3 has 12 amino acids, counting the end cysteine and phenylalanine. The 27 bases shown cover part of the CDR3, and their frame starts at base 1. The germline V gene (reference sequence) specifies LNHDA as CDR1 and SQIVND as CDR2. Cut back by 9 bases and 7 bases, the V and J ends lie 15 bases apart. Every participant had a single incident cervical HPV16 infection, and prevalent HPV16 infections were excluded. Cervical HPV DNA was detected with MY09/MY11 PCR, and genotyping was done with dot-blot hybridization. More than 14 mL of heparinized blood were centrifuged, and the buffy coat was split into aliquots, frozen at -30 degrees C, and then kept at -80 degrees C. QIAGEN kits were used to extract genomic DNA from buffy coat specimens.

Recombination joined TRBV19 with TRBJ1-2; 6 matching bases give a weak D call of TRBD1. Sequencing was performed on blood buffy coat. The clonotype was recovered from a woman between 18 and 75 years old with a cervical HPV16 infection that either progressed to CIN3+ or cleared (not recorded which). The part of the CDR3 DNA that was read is TGTGCCAGCGATCAGGGGAGCGGTGGC. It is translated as CASDQGSGG. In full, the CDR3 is CASDQGSGGYTF.